Described below is a single T cell receptor beta chain sequence and its context. Described treatment: randomized to nivolumab then ipilimumab (arm A) or the reverse (arm B). DNA-damaging chemotherapy had not been given to any patient beforehand. Live CD3+CD8+ CD19− CD56− cells were sorted from PBMCs. This CDR3 spans 14 amino acids. The trim removed 5 bases at V and 5 bases at J, leaving 5 bases unmatched. Germline CDR1 and CDR2: WSHSY and SAAADI. The sample comes from a study of sequential checkpoint blockade in melanoma. Study as a whole: Patients were randomized 1:1 to nivolumab-then-ipilimumab or ipilimumab-then-nivolumab first-line. Both treatment sequences were followed by maintenance nivolumab.

The protocol was immunoSEQ multiplex PCR, while the TCRdb copy is restricted to in-frame clones and leaves out a portion. The table shows 15,000 to 20,000 clones, with roughly 80% occurring only once. This sequence originates from a human donor with melanoma. The chain is built from TRBV10-2 and TRBJ1-1; 10 bases align to TRBD1. Sample: CD8+ T cells sorted from blood (inferred from file names), taken from a patient given nivolumab and ipilimumab in sequence. The CDR3 region is CASSLTGGATEAFF. CDR3 nucleotide sequence: TGCGCCAGCAGTTTGACAGGGGGCGCGACTGAAGCTTTCTTT.